This T cell receptor (beta chain) was observed in a study of OX40 agonist ivuxolimab in advanced cancers. Study-wide context: The costimulatory receptor OX40 (CD134) was targeted by ivuxolimab, a fully human IgG2 agonistic monoclonal antibody. In the dose-escalation cohort, approximately 82% of patients were male, and the mean age was around 60 years, with a range of 23 to 79. The paper reports the monotherapy dose-escalation portion (N = 52 patients) of the phase I ivuxolimab trial. Intravenous ivuxolimab was administered to patients every 2 weeks at six dose levels: 0.01, 0.1, 0.3, 1.5, 3 and 10 mg/kg. Patients were allowed to have had prior anti-PD-1, anti-PD-L1 or anti-CTLA-4 therapy, and 40% of the dose-escalation patients had previously received checkpoint inhibitors. Among the roughly 50 dose-escalation patients, about 19 had hepatocellular carcinoma, 15 or so melanoma, 9 renal cell carcinoma and 9 head and neck cancer. Partial responses occurred in three dose-escalation patients: two with cutaneous melanoma and one with hepatocellular carcinoma. The purpose of peripheral TCRbeta sequencing was to test whether ivuxolimab changed TCR sequence diversity and led to clonal T-cell expansion.

To sequence the TCRbeta CDR3 region, genomic DNA was isolated from the sorted cells. The immunoSEQ Assay was used for sequencing of TCRbeta CDR3 regions. TCRdb retrieved this table from immuneACCESS and kept in-frame rearrangements only. Not all clones are present; in checked studies, unresolved V genes account for under half, and no reason is known for the remainder. This sample lists about 30,000 clones; approximately 90% were detected once. Approximately 25% of the sample goes to the ten largest clones. Patients with a history of autoimmune disease or receiving systemic immunosuppression were excluded from the trial. Peripheral blood for TCR sequencing was collected from all dose cohorts at baseline, on cycle 4 day 1, and on cycle 7 day 1. The samples were drawn from a first-in-human, open-label, multicenter phase I dose-escalation trial of ivuxolimab. Adults with locally advanced or metastatic melanoma, renal cell, hepatocellular, or head and neck squamous cell carcinoma were enrolled in the trial. Before TCR sequencing, CD4+ T cells and CD8+ T cells from peripheral blood were sorted into separate populations.

The CDR3, from cysteine to phenylalanine, totals 12 residues. Just CDR3 DNA is preserved here, 36 bases in frame from base 1. V drops 5 bases and J drops 7 bases, leaving 12 bases in between. The germline V gene (reference sequence) specifies SEHNR as CDR1 and FQNEAQ as CDR2. A remark on this clone: It lacks a known antigen. Per-nucleotide qualities are absent, and no much larger clonotype sits a single base away.

On the study overall, not on this receptor specifically: Partial responders in the 0.1-3.0 mg/kg groups had among the lowest normalized peripheral clonal expansion, especially among CD8+ T cells. The antigen specificity of the clonally expanded peripheral T cells was not determined. On average, CD8+ T cells showed more expanded clones than CD4+ T cells after ivuxolimab. Low levels of normalized T-cell clonal expansion were also seen in some patients who did not respond. At doses from 0.1 to 3.0 mg/kg, clonal expansion was seen in both CD4+ and CD8+ blood T cells between baseline and week 6.

The sequencing used CD4+ or CD8+ T cells sorted from blood, collected in a trial of the OX40 agonist ivuxolimab. The source of this sequence is an adult with an advanced solid tumor such as melanoma, head and neck, liver or kidney cancer. The chain was built from TRBV7-9 and TRBJ2-7; 6 matching bases give a weak D call of TRBD2. The CDR3 here reads CASSRGAFEQYF. The sequence in DNA is TGTGCCAGCAGCCGCGGGGCTTTTGAGCAGTACTTC.